This note documents a single T cell receptor beta chain sequence. Trimming pared 5 bases from V and 7 bases from J, leaving 9 bases between. Germline-derived CDR1 and CDR2 are SGHVS and FNYEAQ. The CDR3 length is 12 residues. All the donors were Caucasian adults who lived in Nashville, Tennessee. The table came from immunoSEQ multiplex PCR; TCRdb's copy has only in-frame clones and leaves some out. The sample holds approximately 2.1 million clones, over 90% seen once. This sample is drawn from a study of shared clonotypes between healthy human individuals. On the study more broadly: Researchers assigned three CD4 naive, three CD4 memory, two CD8 naive and one CD8 memory plate to each donor.

Sequenced input: naive CD4+ T cells from PBMCs. Indicated subset: CD45RA+ positively selected. V is TRBV7-6 and J is TRBJ2-1; tentative D call: TRBD1 (5 bases). The TCR comes from a young man in good health. Some clones in this sample may be carry-over from other donors' samples. CDR3 DNA sequence: TGTGCCAGCAGCGCCTACAGGAATGAGCAGTTCTTC. Translating gives CASSAYRNEQFF.